Below, one TCR beta chain is given with its context. Its specificity is not known. Sequenced by immunoSEQ multiplex PCR; TCRdb stores in-frame clones only, minus some. Here the sample spans more than 100,000 clones, about nine tenths being singletons. The CDR3 is made up of 15 amino acids. V was shortened by 2 bases and J by 2 bases, with 12 bases between the two germline ends. Germline CDR1 is MNHEY and CDR2 is SVGEGT. This entry comes from a study of T cell responses to AZD1222 COVID-19 vaccine. In the study overall: Second doses were pooled across both intervals (about 4 or about 12 weeks).

Findings and caveats of the study: Only a handful of AZD1222 recipients were seropositive at baseline.

The sequence was collected from an adult in good health. The specimen comprised peripheral blood, sampled on day 0 of AZD1222 vaccination. The chain uses TRBV6-2 or TRBV6-3 and TRBJ1-2, with a weak D call TRBD1 (6 bases). The CDR3 loop reads CASSYRGTGNYGYTF. The CDR3 nucleotides read TGTGCCAGCAGTTACCGAGGAACAGGGAACTATGGCTACACCTTC.